This TCR beta chain appears in the sequencing data of a study of blood T cell repertoires in COVID-19. This CDR3 is 13 amino acids long. Germline CDR1 SEHNR, CDR2 FQNEAQ (reference sequence). V shed 1 base and J shed 8 bases, with 11 bases lying between them. Libraries were prepared by immunoSEQ multiplex PCR; TCRdb keeps only in-frame clonotypes and omits some of them. Of fewer than 450,000 clones in the sample, roughly 89% were seen once. The specimen was peripheral blood. The rearrangement links TRBV7-9 to TRBJ1-2, with D perhaps TRBD1 (6 bases). The sequence came from a woman younger than 35 who had recovered from COVID-19. CDR3 DNA: TGTGCCAGCAGCTTAGTGGGGGCGGAAGGCTACACCTTC. It specifies CASSLVGAEGYTF.